The 26 T cell receptor beta chains in this list originate from one sample, sequenced in a study of cytomegalovirus exposure and HLA in healthy donors. Primers included in the PCR were 60 Vbeta and 13 Jbeta primers. Measured with immunoSEQ multiplex PCR; TCRdb has only the in-frame clones, and not every one. The table lists some 190,000 clones, about 85% of them singletons. The specimen sequenced was PBMCs. These receptors were obtained from a boy between 2 and 10 years old in good health and CMV-seronegative.

The chain recombines TRBV11-2 with TRBJ2-7, with TRBD2 identical over 13 bases. Germline V lookup: CDR1 SGHAT, CDR2 FQNNGV. The CDR3 has 18 amino acids. V shed 1 base and J 1 base; nucleotides not matched to a gene: 7. In DNA, the CDR3 is TGTGCCAGCAGCTTAGGACTAGCGGGAGGACGCGGATCCTACGAGCAGTACTTC. This encodes CASSLGLAGGRGSYEQYF.

The chain has TRBV4-1 and TRBJ2-3; tentatively, D is TRBD2 (5 bases). V was clipped by 0 bases and J by 3 bases, with 22 bases between them. The CDR3 contains 19 residues. The germline gives CDR1 MGHRA, CDR2 YSYEKL. Here the CDR3 reads CASSQDAGGSVSFTDTQYF. Written as DNA, the CDR3 is TGCGCCAGCAGCCAAGATGCGGGCGGATCCGTTTCCTTTACAGATACGCAGTATTTT.

The rearrangement joins TRBV5-1 to TRBJ2-1; maybe TRBD1 (6 bases). In germline, CDR1 is SGHRS, CDR2 YFSETQ. V was trimmed by 4 bases and J by 0 bases, leaving 11 bases between them. The CDR3 runs to 15 residues. The CDR3 sequence: CASSLEDSSYNEQFF. CDR3 sequence (DNA): TGCGCCAGCAGCCTGGAGGACAGCTCCTACAATGAGCAGTTCTTC.

The CDR3 loop reads CASSLARGLWGYTF. CDR3 DNA: TGTGCCAGCAGCTTAGCCCGAGGGTTATGGGGCTACACCTTC. The V gene is TRBV11-2, the J gene TRBJ1-2; D call uncertain. V was clipped by 1 base and J by 8 bases, with 14 bases between them. The CDR3 sequence is 14 residues long. The germline V gene has CDR1 SGHAT and CDR2 FQNNGV. Looking up the rest from reference TRBV11-2 and TRBJ1-2 gives the full variable domain: EAGVAQSPRYKIIEKRQSVAFWCNPISGHATLYWYQQILGQGPKLLIQFQNNGVVDDSQLPKDRFSAERLKGVDSTLKIQPAKLEDSAVYLCASSLARGLWGYTFGSGTRLTVV.

This clone occurred a few times. This chain links TRBV6-4 with TRBJ2-1, with D perhaps TRBD1 (6 bases). The V end was cut by 6 bases, the J end by 7 bases, with 16 bases between. CDR3 size: 14 residues. The germline V gene encodes CDR1 MRHNA and CDR2 SNTAGT. Here the CDR3 DNA reads TGTGCCAGCAGCCCCGATGGGGGCGGGAATGAGCAGTTCTTC. It translates to CASSPDGGGNEQFF.

V and J are TRBV6-1 and TRBJ2-5; D not certain. The V end was cut by 2 bases, the J end by 4 bases, with 5 bases between. CDR1 and CDR2 from the germline V gene are MNHNS and SASEGT. The CDR3 runs to 12 residues. CDR3 bases: TGTGCCAGCAGTGAACTCAGAGAGACCCAGTACTTC. This sequence encodes CASSELRETQYF.

The J gene is TRBJ2-5, the V gene TRBV6-7; D perhaps matches TRBD1 (5 bases). TRBV6-7 is an ORF, and what it does is uncertain. The V end was cut by 7 bases, the J end by 5 bases, with 20 bases between. This CDR3 is built from 15 residues. The chain's CDR3 is CASKRTCSCGETQYF. Here the CDR3 DNA reads TGTGCCAGCAAAAGGACATGCTCTTGTGGGGAGACCCAGTACTTC.

The V and J genes are TRBV5-6 and TRBJ2-1; the D gene is possibly TRBD2 (5 bases). The CDR3 loop spans 17 amino acids. The germline gives CDR1 SGHDT, CDR2 YYEEEE. V dropped 5 bases and J dropped 4 bases, with 22 bases sitting between them. CDR3 in DNA: TGTGCCAGCAGTTCTTGGGATGTCTCGGGATTATACAATGAGCAGTTCTTC. This gives the protein CASSSWDVSGLYNEQFF.

The genes are TRBV27 and TRBJ1-3, with D perhaps matching TRBD1 (5 bases). Germline V gene data show CDR1 as MNHEY and CDR2 as SMNVEV (reference sequence). V lost 5 bases to trimming and J lost 2 bases, with 13 bases between them. CDR3 length equals 15 residues. CDR3 protein: CASSRGGKAGNTIYF. In nucleotides, the CDR3 is TGTGCCAGCAGTCGGGGGGGGAAAGCTGGAAACACCATATATTTT.

The chain employs TRBV6-1 and TRBJ1-1; D is unresolved. The CDR3 is 13 residues long. Per the germline V gene, CDR1 is MNHNS and CDR2 is SASEGT. V lost 7 bases to trimming and J lost 4 bases, with 13 bases between them. The DNA of the CDR3 is TGTGCCAGCACTTACGGTGGGAGCACTGAAGCTTTCTTT. Encoded protein: CASTYGGSTEAFF.

The V call is TRBV5-6, the J call TRBJ2-1; 11 bases align to TRBD2. Germline assignment: CDR1 SGHDT and CDR2 YYEEEE. CDR3 length equals 17 residues. V was pared by 1 base and J by 4 bases, with 7 bases of the junction left unmatched. CDR3 in amino acids: CASSLSSGGPAYNEQFF. In DNA, the CDR3 is TGTGCCAGCAGCTTGTCTAGCGGGGGGCCCGCATACAATGAGCAGTTCTTC.

The chain joins TRBV5-5 to TRBJ2-7; D gene ambiguous. V was trimmed by 7 bases and J by 3 bases, leaving 17 bases between them. The germline V gene has CDR1 SGHKS and CDR2 YYEKEE (reference sequence). CDR3 length: 14 residues. CDR3 coding DNA: TGTGCCAGCGCTCGTGTAAGCCAGAACTACGAGCAGTACGTC. Protein sequence: CASARVSQNYEQYV.

On this clone itself: Sequence at one end of the junction differs from germline and may be a read error. This sequence joins TRBV7-9 and TRBJ2-1; 7 nucleotides agree with TRBD2. CDR3 length: 12 residues. From germline, CDR1 is SEHNR and CDR2 FQNEAQ (reference sequence). The CDR3 DNA sequence: TGTTCCAGCAGCTTTGACGGGGGGGAGCAGTTCTTC. It yields the protein CSSSFDGGEQFF.

CDR3 sequence (DNA): TGTGCCATCACGGGACTAGCGGGAGACGAGCAGTACTTC. Translated: CAITGLAGDEQYF. The chain has TRBV10-3 and TRBJ2-7; TRBD2 aligns across 14 bases. The J segment lost 5 bases and the V segment lost 7 bases, leaving 1 base of the junction unmatched. CDR1 is ENHRY and CDR2 is SYGVKD in the germline V gene. The length of the CDR3 is 13 residues.

A few counts support this clone. The V call is TRBV19, the J call TRBJ2-2, with 7 positions matching TRBD2. With 5 bases clipped from V and 2 bases from J, the junction kept 5 bases outside the gene matches. The CDR3 contains 15 residues. Germline V gives CDR1 LNHDA, CDR2 SQIVND (reference sequence). CDR3 bases: TGTGCCAGTAGTCCCGGGACTACAAACACCGGGGAGCTGTTTTTT. Encoded protein: CASSPGTTNTGELFF. The full variable domain, completed using reference TRBV19 and TRBJ2-2, is DGGITQSPKYLFRKEGQNVTLSCEQNLNHDAMYWYRQDPGQGLRLIYYSQIVNDFQKGDIAEGYSVSREKKESFPLTVTSAQKNPTAFYLCASSPGTTNTGELFFGEGSRLTVL.

The chain recombines TRBV28 with TRBJ2-7; TRBD2 matches at 9 bases. The germline CDR1 and CDR2 sequences are MDHEN and SYDVKM. The length of the CDR3 is 14 residues. With V trimmed by 5 bases and J by 2 bases, 4 bases remained unmatched. The CDR3, as DNA: TGTGCCAGCAGTCAAGCGGGAGGCACCTACGAGCAGTACTTC. Protein: CASSQAGGTYEQYF.

The count of this clone is one. V and J are TRBV5-4 and TRBJ2-1, with 8 bases that match TRBD2. Trimming cost V 4 bases and J 8 bases; bases outside gene matches: 5. Per the germline V gene, CDR1 is SGHNT and CDR2 is YYREEE (reference sequence). CDR3 size: 13 residues. The CDR3 loop reads CASSRGTRDEQFF. CDR3 sequence (DNA): TGTGCCAGCAGCCGAGGGACTAGGGATGAGCAGTTCTTC.

The chain has TRBV6-1 and TRBJ2-1; D gene unclear. The germline V gene has CDR1 MNHNS and CDR2 SASEGT. V lost 6 bases, J lost 9 bases, and 15 bases lay in between. The CDR3 totals 13 residues. CDR3 loop: CASRPLQGSEQFF. DNA of the CDR3: TGTGCCAGCAGACCACTACAAGGTAGTGAGCAGTTCTTC.

Comment on this clone: Other nucleotide sequences in the sample specify the same CDR3. The chain uses TRBV28 and TRBJ2-4; TRBD1 agrees at 7 bases. This CDR3 is built from 14 residues. The V gene end was trimmed by 6 bases and the J gene end by 1 base; junction bases not matched to a gene: 3. The germline CDR1 and CDR2 sequences are MDHEN and SYDVKM. The CDR3 DNA sequence: TGTGCCAGCAGCGAGGGGGCGGCCAAAAACATTCAGTACTTC. Its protein is CASSEGAAKNIQYF.

This chain connects TRBV11-2 to TRBJ2-2; 15 bases align to TRBD2. This CDR3 has 18 amino acids. Unmatched junction bases numbered 10, after V lost 4 bases and J lost 7 bases. CDR1 and CDR2 from the germline V gene are SGHAT and FQNNGV. Here the CDR3 DNA reads TGTGCCAGCAGCTCTTGGCCCGGACTAGCGGGAGGGGTCGGGGAGCTGTTTTTT. Translated: CASSSWPGLAGGVGELFF.

The rearrangement links TRBV6-1 to TRBJ1-2; TRBD1 matches 7 bases. The length of the CDR3 is 14 residues. V lost 5 bases, J lost 8 bases, and 11 bases stayed unmatched. Germline V gene sequence: CDR1 MNHNS, CDR2 SASEGT. CDR3 region: CASSRDSLTGGYTF. The DNA for the CDR3 is TGTGCCAGCAGTCGGGACAGTCTTACGGGGGGCTACACCTTC.

The chain uses TRBV18 and TRBJ2-2; maybe TRBD1 (6 bases). This CDR3 comprises 15 residues. Germline loops: CDR1 KGHSH, CDR2 LQKENI. V was trimmed by 3 bases and J by 5 bases, leaving 13 bases between them. The chain's CDR3 is CASSPDQGITGELFF. CDR3 sequence (DNA): TGTGCCAGCTCACCGGATCAGGGGATTACCGGGGAGCTGTTTTTT. The variable domain in full, completed from reference TRBV18 and TRBJ2-2, reads NAGVMQNPRHLVRRRGQEARLRCSPMKGHSHVYWYRQLPEEGLKFMVYLQKENIIDESGMPKERFSAEFPKEGPSILRIQQVVRGDSAAYFCASSPDQGITGELFFGEGSRLTVL.

V usage is TRBV27 and J usage is TRBJ1-4; 7 positions match TRBD1. The V and J ends lost 6 bases and 8 bases, in that order; junction bases with no gene match: 3. Germline lookup yields CDR1 MNHEY and CDR2 SMNVEV (reference sequence). This CDR3 contains 12 residues. The CDR3 bases are TGTGCCAGCAGGGGACAGAACGAAAAACTGTTTTTT. Its protein product is CASRGQNEKLFF. Based on the CDR3 plus reference TRBV27 and TRBJ1-4, the full variable domain is EAQVTQNPRYLITVTGKKLTVTCSQNMNHEYMSWYRQDPGLGLRQIYYSMNVEVTDKGDVPEGYKVSRKEKRNFPLILESPSPNQTSLYFCASRGQNEKLFFGSGTQLSVL.

This clone occurred once. The CDR3 region is CASSLGYSDNLNEKLFF. DNA of the CDR3: TGCGCCAGCAGCTTGGGTTATTCGGACAACCTCAATGAAAAACTGTTTTTT. The chain is built from TRBV5-1 and TRBJ1-4, with D perhaps matching TRBD1 (5 bases). The CDR3 is 17 residues long. V lost 0 bases, J lost 5 bases, and 17 bases lay in between. Germline CDR1 and CDR2: SGHRS and YFSETQ.

The chain recombines TRBV4-1 with TRBJ2-2; a weak D match, TRBD2 (5 bases). V was clipped by 3 bases and J by 1 base, with 15 bases between them. This CDR3 is 17 amino acids long. Looked up from germline, CDR1 is MGHRA and CDR2 is YSYEKL. CDR3 in amino acids: CASSQDKGGRNTGELFF. The DNA for the CDR3 is TGCGCCAGCAGCCAGGATAAGGGCGGGCGGAACACCGGGGAGCTGTTTTTT.

There are a few counts of this clone. The chain couples TRBV27 to TRBJ1-4; a weak D match, TRBD1 (5 bases). V was shortened by 2 bases and J by 4 bases, with 8 bases between the two germline ends. Germline V gene data show CDR1 as MNHEY and CDR2 as SMNVEV (reference sequence). The CDR3 length is 14 residues. The CDR3 is CASSLARVNEKLFF. CDR3 nucleotide sequence: TGTGCCAGCAGTTTAGCCAGGGTTAATGAAAAACTGTTTTTT.